The clone carrying this T cell receptor beta chain has only a few counts. The antigen is not known. This specimen comes from a study of T cell repertoires in cytomegalovirus infection. Study-wide background: Public TCR beta signatures indicated both CMV infection and matching HLA type.

Study observations and caveats: The study found HLA-C-restricted CMV-specific TCR beta clonotypes dominating the ex vivo response. Carriers of CMV and the relevant HLA type were discriminated by public TCR beta frequency.

MiXCR, applied by TCRdb to the reads, yields one record per CDR3 protein. This table holds about 680,000 distinct CDR3 sequences, around 24% found once. With V trimmed by 3 bases and J by 2 bases, 8 bases remained unmatched. Germline assignment: CDR1 DFQATT and CDR2 SNEGSKA (reference sequence). This CDR3 is built from 15 residues. Specimen: CD8+ T cells from PBMCs. The V call is TRBV20-1, the J call TRBJ2-7; 9 bases align to TRBD2. This receptor was obtained from a human donor in good health (CMV status not recorded). Some clones in this sample may be carry-over from other donors' samples. The CDR3 reads CSARSALAGTYEQYV. CDR3 bases: TGCAGTGCTAGGTCGGCCCTAGCGGGGACCTACGAGCAGTACGTC.